The 27 T cell receptor beta chains below come from one sample, sequenced in a study of radiotherapy plus CTLA-4 blockade in lung cancer. Generated by immunoSEQ multiplex PCR, the TCRdb table keeps only in-frame clones and is missing some. Of tens of thousands of clones detected, around 66% appear once; the ten largest clones hold approximately 3.6%. Sequencing was performed on peripheral blood, taken from a patient treated with radiotherapy plus ipilimumab. The origin of the receptors is a human donor with non-small cell lung cancer who had stable disease on radiotherapy plus ipilimumab.

The J gene is TRBJ2-3, the V gene TRBV4-1; D gene unclear. The CDR3 totals 13 residues. From germline, CDR1 is MGHRA and CDR2 YSYEKL. The V end was cut by 0 bases, the J end by 9 bases, with 10 bases between. The DNA of the CDR3 is TGCGCCAGCAGCCAAGATCTAGACGGAACGCAGTATTTT. This sequence encodes CASSQDLDGTQYF.

The rearrangement links TRBV7-9 to TRBJ1-4; TRBD1 might be the D (5 bases). Per germline, CDR1 SEHNR and CDR2 FQNEAQ (reference sequence). This CDR3 has 17 amino acids. Trimming took 4 bases from V and 3 from J, leaving 18 bases between them. The CDR3 loop reads CASSSREVTESNEKLFF. As DNA, the CDR3 is TGTGCCAGCAGCTCCCGAGAAGTGACAGAGTCTAATGAAAAACTGTTTTTT.

CDR3 loop: CASSTGRSSGANVLTF. DNA of the CDR3: TGTGCCAGCAGTACGGGACGGAGCTCTGGGGCCAACGTCCTGACTTTC. J is TRBJ2-6 and V is TRBV7-9; the D call may be TRBD1 or TRBD2 (5 bases each). The V end lost 6 bases, the J end lost 0 bases, and 12 bases lay between the germline ends. From germline, CDR1 is SEHNR and CDR2 FQNEAQ (reference sequence). The length of the CDR3 is 16 residues.

The chain carries TRBV5-1 and TRBJ2-2, with TRBD2 matching 7 bases. CDR3 length: 15 residues. Germline trimming cut 0 bases from V and 3 bases from J; bases unmatched to any gene: 2. Germline CDR1 SGHRS, CDR2 YFSETQ. The CDR3 DNA reads as TGCGCCAGCAGCTTGGTCCTAGCGGACACCGGGGAGCTGTTTTTT. Translating it yields CASSLVLADTGELFF.

J is TRBJ1-3 and V is TRBV7-9; D is undetermined. Germline CDR1 reads SEHNR; CDR2 reads FQNEAQ (reference sequence). The CDR3 contains 16 residues. Trimming removed 2 bases from V and 3 bases from J, with 14 bases in between. This CDR3 is CASSLLSPRGGNTIYF. CDR3 nucleotide sequence: TGTGCCAGCAGCTTATTGTCACCGCGAGGTGGAAACACCATATATTTT.

The chain uses TRBV29-1 and TRBJ2-1; 10 nucleotides line up with TRBD2. The CDR3 is 12 amino acids. The germline V gene encodes CDR1 SQVTM and CDR2 ANQGSEA. Trimming took 6 bases from V and 7 from J; bases not matched to a gene: 3. Here the CDR3 DNA reads TGCAGCGTGGGACTAGCGTCGAATGAGCAGTTCTTC. This codes for CSVGLASNEQFF.

V is TRBV10-1 and J is TRBJ2-1; tentative D call: TRBD2 (6 bases). The CDR3 covers 15 residues. Trimming stripped 3 bases from V and 4 bases from J, with 13 bases between. Germline values: CDR1 WNHNN, CDR2 SYGVQD (reference sequence). The CDR3 here is CASSESGAGYNEQFF. CDR3 coding DNA: TGCGCCAGCAGTGAATCTGGGGCGGGGTACAATGAGCAGTTCTTC.

The sample holds a few counts of this clone. V usage is TRBV11-3 and J usage is TRBJ2-5; possible D gene TRBD2, 5 bases. This CDR3 is 12 amino acids long. Germline V gene data show CDR1 as SGHNT and CDR2 as YENEEA. Trimming took 4 bases from V and 7 from J, leaving 10 bases between them. CDR3 protein: CASSSDEGTQYF. The CDR3 DNA reads as TGTGCCAGCAGCTCCGACGAGGGGACCCAGTACTTC. The complete variable domain, with remaining parts taken from reference TRBV11-3 and TRBJ2-5, reads EAGVVQSPRYKIIEKKQPVAFWCNPISGHNTLYWYLQNLGQGPELLIRYENEEAVDDSQLPKDRFSAERLKGVDSTLKIQPAELGDSAVYLCASSSDEGTQYFGPGTRLLVL.

The rearrangement joins TRBV2 to TRBJ1-2; no clear D gene. Trimming removed 7 bases at V and 4 bases at J, with 13 bases between. The CDR3 is 13 amino acids. The germline gives CDR1 SNHLY, CDR2 FYNNEI. This CDR3 reads CASKDGLGYGYTF. CDR3 in DNA: TGTGCCAGCAAGGATGGCCTAGGCTATGGCTACACCTTC.

The chain is built from TRBV9 and TRBJ2-5, with D tentatively TRBD1 or TRBD2 (7 bases each). Germline V gene data show CDR1 as SGDLS and CDR2 as YYNGEE. The CDR3 length is 12 residues. V lost 6 bases to trimming and J lost 7 bases, with 13 bases between them. The CDR3 sequence is CASTPGGGTQYF. DNA for the CDR3: TGTGCCAGCACCCCAGGGGGGGGGACCCAGTACTTC.

The chain employs TRBV19 and TRBJ2-7; a possible D gene is TRBD1 (5 bases). CDR1 is LNHDA and CDR2 is SQIVND in the germline V gene (reference sequence). The CDR3 totals 16 residues. The V end lost 0 bases, the J end lost 3 bases, and 15 bases lay between the germline ends. CDR3 residues: CASSIEGQGAFYEQYF. CDR3 nucleotides: TGTGCCAGTAGTATAGAGGGCCAGGGCGCGTTCTACGAGCAGTACTTC.

V and J are TRBV7-9 and TRBJ2-1; 9 nucleotides match TRBD2. J lost 7 bases, V lost 5 bases, and 9 bases had no gene match. Germline assignment: CDR1 SEHNR and CDR2 FQNEAQ (reference sequence). The CDR3 is made up of 15 amino acids. The CDR3 here is CASSPIAGARNEQFF. In DNA, the CDR3 is TGTGCCAGCAGCCCGATAGCGGGGGCTCGGAATGAGCAGTTCTTC.

The V call is TRBV7-2, the J call TRBJ1-2, with D unresolved. The germline V and J ends were trimmed by 5 bases and 3 bases, with 7 bases remaining between them. This CDR3 spans 12 amino acids. The germline V gene encodes CDR1 SGHTA and CDR2 FQGNSA. In nucleotides, the CDR3 is TGTGCCAGCAGCCCGCTGGACTATGGCTACACCTTC. Amino acids: CASSPLDYGYTF.

CDR3: CASSPRGPYEQYF. The CDR3 DNA reads as TGTGCCAGCAGCCCCCGCGGTCCCTACGAGCAGTACTTC. This chain joins TRBV7-9 and TRBJ2-7; D gene uncertain. V was clipped by 5 bases and J by 2 bases, with 10 bases between them. Germline values: CDR1 SEHNR, CDR2 FQNEAQ (reference sequence). This CDR3 comprises 13 residues.

The chain is built from TRBV27 and TRBJ2-1; 13 nucleotides agree with TRBD2. J lost 13 bases, V lost 5 bases, and 8 bases had no gene match. The CDR3 is 14 residues long. The germline CDR1 and CDR2 sequences are MNHEY and SMNVEV (reference sequence). In DNA form, the CDR3 reads TGTGCCAGCAGTCCCGGGACTAGCGGGGCCCAACAGTTCTTC. This sequence encodes CASSPGTSGAQQFF.

In DNA, the CDR3 is TGTGCCAGCAGCCACGGGGACAGGACCTACAATGAGCAGTTCTTC. Translating it yields CASSHGDRTYNEQFF. This sequence joins TRBV7-2 and TRBJ2-1; 8 bases line up with TRBD1. This CDR3 is built from 15 residues. Germline CDR1 and CDR2: SGHTA and FQGNSA. V gave up 5 bases and J gave up 2 bases; unmatched junction bases: 5. Full variable domain (rest looked up from reference TRBV7-2 and TRBJ2-1): GAGVSQSPSNKVTEKGKDVELRCDPISGHTALYWYRQSLGQGLEFLIYFQGNSAPDKSGLPSDRFSAERTGGSVSTLTIQRTQQEDSAVYLCASSHGDRTYNEQFFGPGTRLTVL.

The chain has TRBV29-1 and TRBJ2-7; D tentatively reads TRBD1 or TRBD2 (6 bases each). Trimming shortened V by 3 bases and J by 2 bases, and 23 bases separated the two germline ends. The CDR3 sequence is 17 residues long. CDR1 is SQVTM, CDR2 ANQGSEA, per germline. DNA of the CDR3: TGCAGCGTTGATAATCCTTTAGGGGGGTCCTCCCCCTACGAGCAGTACTTC. This translates into CSVDNPLGGSSPYEQYF.

The chain is built from TRBV28 and TRBJ2-5; D is ambiguous. Trimming pared 3 bases from V and 4 bases from J, leaving 6 bases between. The CDR3 is made up of 12 amino acids. Germline V gene sequence: CDR1 MDHEN, CDR2 SYDVKM. The CDR3 DNA reads as TGTGCCAGCAGTTTTAGGGCAGAGACCCAGTACTTC. Its protein product is CASSFRAETQYF.

This chain connects TRBV29-1 to TRBJ1-5; D is ambiguous. Between the trimmed V and J ends, which lost 5 bases and 5 bases, there was a span of 13 bases. This CDR3 is built from 13 residues. The germline V gene encodes CDR1 SQVTM and CDR2 ANQGSEA. CDR3 nucleotides: TGCAGCGTTCAGGCTCGGGATTATCAGCCCCAGCATTTT. Translated: CSVQARDYQPQHF.

The J gene is TRBJ2-1, the V gene TRBV6-4; 8 bases are a match to TRBD2. The CDR3 sequence is 16 residues long. Germline V gene sequence: CDR1 MRHNA, CDR2 SNTAGT. Trimming cost V 7 bases and J 9 bases; bases outside gene matches: 17. CDR3 DNA: TGTGCCAGCAACCCCTCCCGTCCCAGCGGGAGAGCTGAGCAGTTCTTC. This translates into CASNPSRPSGRAEQFF.

The rearrangement uses TRBV19 and TRBJ1-2; 7 bases line up with TRBD1. The V segment lost 10 bases and the J segment 3 bases; nucleotides outside the gene matches: 14. Germline CDR1 and CDR2: LNHDA and SQIVND (reference sequence). The CDR3 runs to 15 residues. The CDR3 is CATTHGQGEDYGYTF. In nucleotides, the CDR3 is TGTGCCACCACTCACGGGCAGGGGGAGGACTATGGCTACACCTTC.

This clone was detected a few times. The rearrangement joins TRBV5-4 to TRBJ1-1, with TRBD1 as a possible D gene (5 bases). V lost 4 bases and J lost 1, with 17 bases in between. The germline gives CDR1 SGHNT, CDR2 YYREEE (reference sequence). The CDR3 spans 16 residues. CDR3 DNA: TGTGCCAGCAGCCCAGTTTCGGGGGGAGCGAACACTGAAGCTTTCTTT. This gives the protein CASSPVSGGANTEAFF.

This rearrangement joins TRBV18 to TRBJ2-7, with D unresolved. Trimming pared 5 bases from V and 2 bases from J, leaving 4 bases between. This CDR3 has 11 amino acids. CDR1 and CDR2 from the germline V gene are KGHSH and LQKENI. This chain's CDR3 is CASSSTYEQYF. The DNA for the CDR3 is TGTGCCAGCTCATCTACCTACGAGCAGTACTTC. Together with reference TRBV18 and TRBJ2-7, the CDR3 gives the full variable domain: NAGVMQNPRHLVRRRGQEARLRCSPMKGHSHVYWYRQLPEEGLKFMVYLQKENIIDESGMPKERFSAEFPKEGPSILRIQQVVRGDSAAYFCASSSTYEQYFGPGTRLTVT.

J is TRBJ1-5 and V is TRBV19, with D perhaps TRBD1 (5 bases). The CDR3 runs to 13 residues. The germline CDR1 and CDR2 sequences are LNHDA and SQIVND (reference sequence). Trimming took off 6 bases at V and 6 bases at J, with 12 bases between the two ends. This chain's CDR3 is CASSTQTGQPQHF. The CDR3 nucleotides read TGTGCCAGTAGCACACAAACAGGTCAGCCCCAGCATTTT.

This rearrangement joins TRBV28 to TRBJ1-2, with no clear D. In germline, CDR1 is MDHEN, CDR2 SYDVKM. V was cut by 6 bases and J by 1 base, with 9 bases left in between. CDR3 size: 13 residues. The CDR3 loop reads CASRDGINYGYTF. The DNA of the CDR3 is TGTGCCAGCAGGGACGGGATTAACTATGGCTACACCTTC.

This clone was found a few times. The genes are TRBV5-4 and TRBJ2-3; 16 bases agree with TRBD2. The CDR3 totals 17 residues. The ends lost 3 bases at V and 4 bases at J; junction bases unmatched: 5. Germline V gene sequence: CDR1 SGHNT, CDR2 YYREEE (reference sequence). The CDR3 region has the DNA TGTGCCAGCAGCTGGGGGACTAGCGGGAGGGTAGCAGATACGCAGTATTTT. It is translated as CASSWGTSGRVADTQYF.

The CDR3 here is CASSLGRGLAGEEFF. The CDR3 DNA sequence: TGTGCCAGCAGCTTAGGGAGGGGCCTAGCGGGAGAGGAATTCTTC. The V and J genes are TRBV7-9 and TRBJ2-1; 10 nucleotides align to TRBD2. This CDR3 spans 15 amino acids. Per the germline V gene, CDR1 is SEHNR and CDR2 is FQNEAQ (reference sequence). The J segment lost 16 bases and the V segment lost 1 base, leaving 13 bases of the junction unmatched.